These T cell receptor beta chains were read from a single sample in a study of T cell responses to AZD1222 COVID-19 vaccine. The method was immunoSEQ multiplex PCR; TCRdb's version includes in-frame clones alone and lacks a portion of them. The sample consists of some 120,000 clones, more than 85% of them appearing once. The starting material was peripheral blood, obtained on day 0 of AZD1222 vaccination. The receptors stem from an adult in good health. CDR3s include the opening cysteine and the closing phenylalanine or tryptophan. The order of the fields is J gene, V gene, clone size, D gene, CDR3 protein, CDR3 DNA. D genes are given only for firm matches. Only some rows state a clone size, as once, few, many or a class for expanded clones.

>TRBJ2-3|TRBV27|once|TRBD2
CASSLPSSGRGDTQYF
TGTGCCAGCAGTCTCCCGTCTAGCGGGAGGGGAGATACGCAGTATTTT
>TRBJ1-1|TRBV30|.|.
CAWSGTENTEAFF
TGTGCCTGGAGTGGGACAGAGAACACTGAAGCTTTCTTT
>TRBJ1-5|TRBV10-1|.|TRBD1
CASTTLETGTGADYSNQPQHF
TGCGCCAGCACCACTCTAGAAACCGGGACAGGGGCCGATTATAGCAATCAGCCCCAGCATTTT
>TRBJ2-3|TRBV4-1|.|TRBD2
CASSLTGLAVDTQYF
TGCGCCAGCAGCCTCACGGGACTAGCGGTAGATACGCAGTATTTT
>TRBJ2-1|TRBV19|once|.
CASSPTRRTYNEQFF
TGTGCCAGTAGTCCTACCAGACGTACCTACAATGAGCAGTTCTTC
>TRBJ2-3|TRBV30|.|TRBD2
CAWSGTSLTDTQYF
TGTGCCTGGAGCGGGACTAGCCTAACAGATACGCAGTATTTT
>TRBJ1-5|TRBV6-5|.|.
CASILDRDNQPQHF
TGTGCCAGCATCCTTGATCGCGACAATCAGCCCCAGCATTTT
>TRBJ2-2|TRBV4-1|.|.
CASSQDIAASTGELFF
TGCGCCAGCAGCCAAGATATCGCAGCGAGCACCGGGGAGCTGTTTTTT
>TRBJ2-3|TRBV28|.|TRBD1
CASLGDRGSADTQYF
TGTGCCAGCCTGGGAGACAGGGGCTCGGCAGATACGCAGTATTTT
>TRBJ2-1|TRBV7-3|.|.
CASSQFGTYNEQFF
TGTGCCAGCAGCCAATTCGGCACCTACAATGAGCAGTTCTTC
>TRBJ2-1|TRBV24-1|.|TRBD2
CATSDPSGSGDEQFF
TGTGCCACCAGTGATCCGAGCGGGAGTGGAGATGAGCAGTTCTTC
>TRBJ1-1|TRBV19|once|.
CASSWAGGGTEAFF
TGTGCCAGTAGTTGGGCAGGCGGGGGGACTGAAGCTTTCTTT
>TRBJ2-7|TRBV28|.|TRBD1
CASSTPHRTGWYEQYF
TGTGCCAGCAGTACCCCCCATAGGACAGGGTGGTACGAGCAGTACTTC
>TRBJ2-5|TRBV18|.|.
CASSPRWEAQYF
TGTGCCAGCTCACCACGATGGGAAGCCCAGTACTTC
>TRBJ1-2|TRBV29-1|.|.
CSVVGDKANYGYTF
TGCAGCGTTGTTGGCGACAAAGCTAACTATGGCTACACCTTC
>TRBJ2-1|TRBV6-1|.|TRBD2
CASSVALAGGSIHEQFF
TGTGCCAGCAGTGTTGCGCTAGCGGGAGGTTCTATCCATGAGCAGTTCTTC
>TRBJ2-5|TRBV9|.|.
CASSASGAGWAQYF
TGTGCCAGCAGTGCCTCGGGGGCCGGATGGGCCCAGTACTTC
>TRBJ1-2|TRBV3-1/TRBV3-2|once|.
CASSQLGDNGYTF
TGTGCCAGCAGCCAATTAGGGGACAATGGCTACACCTTC
>TRBJ2-7|TRBV2|.|.
CASSRGALGPTYEQYF
TGTGCCAGCAGTCGCGGGGCTTTGGGCCCAACCTACGAGCAGTACTTC
>TRBJ2-1|TRBV7-7|once|.
CASSLEVSSYNEQFF
TGTGCTAGCAGCTTAGAAGTGAGCTCCTACAATGAGCAGTTCTTC
>TRBJ2-5|TRBV11-3|.|.
CASSSRPPGAYF
TGTGCCAGCAGCTCCCGCCCTCCGGGGGCTTACTTC
>TRBJ1-6|TRBV10-3|.|TRBD1
CAISGELATGGVGNSPLHF
TGTGCCATCAGTGGAGAGTTGGCGACAGGGGGTGTAGGTAATTCACCCCTCCACTTT
>TRBJ1-2|TRBV9|.|.
CASSVEAGNYGYTF
TGTGCCAGCAGCGTAGAGGCAGGGAACTATGGCTACACCTTC
>TRBJ1-3|TRBV27|.|.
CASSFYPPAGNTIYF
TGTGCCAGCAGTTTCTATCCCCCGGCGGGAAACACCATATATTTT
>TRBJ2-3|TRBV13|.|TRBD2
CASSLAGTSWYTQYF
TGTGCCAGCAGCTTAGCGGGGACTAGTTGGTATACGCAGTATTTT
>TRBJ1-5|TRBV19|.|.
CASSINLSNQPQHF
TGTGCCAGTAGTATAAACCTAAGCAATCAGCCCCAGCATTTT
>TRBJ2-7|TRBV3-1/TRBV3-2|.|.
CASSQMLGLADPYEQYF
TGTGCCAGCAGCCAAATGCTTGGCCTAGCAGACCCCTACGAGCAGTACTTC
>TRBJ1-4|TRBV3-1/TRBV3-2|.|.
CASSPLRATNEKLFF
TGTGCCAGCAGCCCGTTACGGGCAACTAATGAAAAACTGTTTTTT
>TRBJ2-5|TRBV24-1|.|.
CATSDGGPQETQYF
TGTGCCACCAGTGATGGAGGGCCCCAAGAGACCCAGTACTTC
>TRBJ1-2|TRBV28|.|.
CASRGYGYTF
TGTGCCAGCAGGGGCTATGGCTACACCTTC
>TRBJ2-1|TRBV19|.|TRBD2
CARKIAGDYNEQFF
TGTGCCAGGAAGATAGCGGGAGATTACAATGAGCAGTTCTTC
>TRBJ2-1|TRBV11-2|.|TRBD2
CASSLGGGLAGSGYEQFF
TGTGCCAGCAGCTTAGGTGGGGGACTAGCGGGGTCGGGATATGAGCAGTTCTTC
>TRBJ2-3|TRBV5-6|.|.
CASNLGGMVSTDTQYF
TGTGCCAGCAACCTGGGCGGGATGGTTAGCACAGATACGCAGTATTTT
>TRBJ2-3|TRBV13|.|.
CASSLGPAGIDTQYF
TGTGCCAGCAGCTTAGGCCCGGCGGGTATCGATACGCAGTATTTT
>TRBJ2-1|TRBV4-1|.|TRBD2
CASSLAGGAYNEQFF
TGCGCCAGCAGCCTAGCGGGAGGGGCCTACAATGAGCAGTTCTTC
>TRBJ1-2|TRBV28|.|.
CASSLGTPRGYGYTF
TGTGCCAGCAGTTTAGGGACACCCAGGGGCTATGGCTACACCTTC
>TRBJ1-4|TRBV28|.|TRBD1
CASSSRDREKLFF
TGTGCCAGCAGCTCAAGGGACAGGGAAAAACTGTTTTTT
>TRBJ2-6|TRBV28|once|.
CASEVSGANVLTF
TGTGCCAGCGAGGTCTCTGGGGCCAACGTCCTGACTTTC
>TRBJ1-1|TRBV5-8|.|TRBD1
CASRRQGAGDSEAFF
TGTGCCAGCAGGCGACAGGGGGCGGGGGATAGTGAAGCTTTCTTT
>TRBJ2-2|TRBV28|.|TRBD1
CASSFGLTPGQPSNTGELFF
TGTGCCAGCAGTTTTGGCCTTACCCCGGGACAGCCGTCGAACACCGGGGAGCTGTTTTTT
>TRBJ2-7|TRBV6-6|.|.
CASSYRQLSYEQYF
TGTGCCAGCAGTTATAGACAGCTCTCCTACGAGCAGTACTTC
>TRBJ2-7|TRBV7-2|.|.
CASSLLSRFYEQYF
TGTGCCAGCAGCTTATTGTCGCGGTTCTACGAGCAGTACTTC
>TRBJ1-6|TRBV11-2|.|TRBD1
CASNALTGKGSPLHF
TGTGCCAGCAACGCATTGACAGGGAAGGGTTCACCCCTCCACTTT
>TRBJ1-2|TRBV2|.|TRBD1
CASSVTGQGILTF
TGTGCCAGCAGTGTTACGGGACAGGGGATACTCACCTTC